Shown below are 28 T cell receptor beta chains from a single sample sequenced in a study of blood T cell repertoires in COVID-19 (dated by TCRdb to about 2020). Libraries were made using the immunoSEQ multiplex PCR assay. TCRdb took over this immuneACCESS table, retaining in-frame rearrangements with V and J assigned. Such tables are incomplete; in checked studies, under half of the missing clones stem from an unresolved V gene, and the remainder is unexplained. In this sample the table shows about 130,000 clones, 78% of which occur a single time. The ten largest clones add up to approximately 10% of the sample. Sequencing was carried out using peripheral blood. The receptors here all came from a man aged 60 to 69 who had recovered from COVID-19.

V gene TRBV6-2 or TRBV6-3 combines with J gene TRBJ1-1, with D uncertain. Germline lookup yields CDR1 MNHEY and CDR2 SVGEGT. CDR3 length equals 15 residues. V was trimmed by 2 bases and J by 5 bases, leaving 15 bases between them. CDR3 DNA: TGTGCCAGCAGTTACGGAGGCCTTTGGGGAACTGAAGCTTTCTTT. Translation gives CASSYGGLWGTEAFF.

The chain recombines TRBV6-5 with TRBJ1-1, with 7 bases identical to TRBD1. This CDR3 spans 15 amino acids. Germline values: CDR1 MNHEY, CDR2 SVGAGI. V shed 2 bases and J 5 bases; nucleotides not matched to a gene: 8. The CDR3 reads CASSYGRRGETEAFF. As DNA, the CDR3 is TGTGCCAGCAGTTACGGACGCAGGGGGGAGACTGAAGCTTTCTTT.

The J gene is TRBJ2-7, the V gene TRBV7-2, with a tentative D call TRBD1 (5 bases). This CDR3 region has 14 residues. Germline CDR1 SGHTA, CDR2 FQGNSA. The V end lost 1 base, the J end lost 5 bases, and 12 bases lay between the germline ends. This CDR3 is CASSLEWTRDEQYF. DNA of the CDR3: TGTGCCAGCAGCTTAGAATGGACAAGGGACGAGCAGTACTTC.

This chain uses TRBV5-1 with TRBJ1-1; possible D gene TRBD1, 5 bases. Germline CDR1 SGHRS, CDR2 YFSETQ. Trimming took 0 bases from V and 4 from J, leaving 10 bases between them. The CDR3 is 14 amino acids. CDR3 in DNA: TGCGCCAGCAGCTTGGGTGGGGACTTCACTGAAGCTTTCTTT. Encoded protein: CASSLGGDFTEAFF. Looking up the rest from reference TRBV5-1 and TRBJ1-1 gives the full variable domain: KAGVTQTPRYLIKTRGQQVTLSCSPISGHRSVSWYQQTPGQGLQFLFEYFSETQRNKGNFPGRFSGRQFSNSRSEMNVSTLELGDSALYLCASSLGGDFTEAFFGQGTRLTVV.

The chain carries TRBV6-5 and TRBJ1-2; 7 nucleotides align to TRBD1. Germline trimming cut 5 bases from V and 7 bases from J; bases unmatched to any gene: 10. The CDR3 runs to 14 residues. The germline gives CDR1 MNHEY, CDR2 SVGAGI. CDR3 DNA sequence: TGTGCCAGCAGTCCTACCGGGACAGAGGCTGGCTACACCTTC. Amino acids: CASSPTGTEAGYTF.

This chain joins TRBV27 and TRBJ1-4, with 9 bases lining up with TRBD1. CDR3 length: 17 residues. Germline trimming cut 3 bases from V and 0 bases from J; bases unmatched to any gene: 5. In germline, CDR1 is MNHEY, CDR2 SMNVEV (reference sequence). DNA for the CDR3: TGTGCCAGCAGTTTCGGGACAGGGAGACCAACTAATGAAAAACTGTTTTTT. It translates to CASSFGTGRPTNEKLFF.

J is TRBJ2-5 and V is TRBV29-1, with TRBD1 as a possible D gene (6 bases). Germline assignment: CDR1 SQVTM and CDR2 ANQGSEA. The CDR3 runs 13 residues. V was pared by 8 bases and J by 4 bases, with 17 bases between. The CDR3 nucleotides are TGCAGCATCGTGGAACAGGGCGGAGAGACCCAGTACTTC. Amino acid sequence: CSIVEQGGETQYF.

The chain joins TRBV11-2 to TRBJ1-4, with 7 nucleotides matching TRBD1. The CDR3 sequence is 14 residues long. After removal of 2 bases from V and 4 bases from J, the junction contained 1 base not matched to a gene. The germline CDR1 and CDR2 sequences are SGHAT and FQNNGV. The CDR3 coding sequence is TGTGCCAGCAGCTTAAACAGGGGTAATGAAAAACTGTTTTTT. It translates to CASSLNRGNEKLFF.

The V gene is TRBV7-8, the J gene TRBJ2-1, with D uncertain. The CDR3 sequence is 13 residues long. V dropped 3 bases and J dropped 0 bases, with 3 bases sitting between them. Germline values: CDR1 SGHVS, CDR2 FQNEAQ. Written as DNA, the CDR3 is TGTGCCAGCAGCTTCAGCTCCTACAATGAGCAGTTCTTC. Translation gives CASSFSSYNEQFF.

The genes are TRBV7-2 and TRBJ2-1; possible D gene TRBD2, 5 bases. The CDR3 is 15 amino acids. Germline V gene sequence: CDR1 SGHTA, CDR2 FQGNSA. The V gene lost 1 base and the J gene lost 7 bases, with 14 bases spanning the gap. The CDR3 protein is CASSLVLAPYNEQFF. For the CDR3, the DNA is TGTGCCAGCAGCTTAGTTTTAGCGCCTTATAATGAGCAGTTCTTC.

J is TRBJ1-4 and V is TRBV9; TRBD1 matches at 7 bases. Germline CDR1 SGDLS, CDR2 YYNGEE. The CDR3 is 14 amino acids. V trimming: 0 bases; J trimming: 7 bases; junction bases outside the gene matches: 3. CDR3 sequence: CASSVEGAAEKLFF. As DNA, the CDR3 is TGTGCCAGCAGCGTAGAGGGGGCGGCTGAAAAACTGTTTTTT.

V gene TRBV20-1 combines with J gene TRBJ2-1, with TRBD2 matching over 10 bases. There are 16 residues in the CDR3. The germline CDR1 and CDR2 sequences are DFQATT and SNEGSKA (reference sequence). V trimming: 3 bases; J trimming: 2 bases; junction bases outside the gene matches: 7. The CDR3 loop is CSASPWTSGTYNEQFF. For the CDR3, the DNA is TGCAGTGCTAGTCCCTGGACTAGCGGAACCTACAATGAGCAGTTCTTC.

The CDR3 protein is CASSPLAGWSSYNEQFF. CDR3 DNA: TGTGCCAGTAGTCCTCTAGCGGGCTGGAGCTCCTACAATGAGCAGTTCTTC. The V gene is TRBV19, the J gene TRBJ2-1; 8 bases fit TRBD2. Per the germline V gene, CDR1 is LNHDA and CDR2 is SQIVND (reference sequence). V was pared by 5 bases and J by 0 bases, with 9 bases of the junction left unmatched. This CDR3 spans 17 amino acids.

V usage is TRBV18 and J usage is TRBJ2-1, with a possible D match to TRBD1 (5 bases). Trimming removed 3 bases from V and 3 bases from J, with 21 bases in between. Germline loops: CDR1 KGHSH, CDR2 LQKENI. The CDR3 totals 18 residues. The CDR3 DNA sequence: TGTGCCAGCTCACCTTCCACAGTGCAGGGATTTCTCTACAATGAGCAGTTCTTC. Translated: CASSPSTVQGFLYNEQFF.

The chain links TRBV7-9 to TRBJ2-1, with D possibly being TRBD2 (5 bases). The CDR3 has 11 residues. With 5 bases removed from V and 15 bases from J, the gap between germline ends came to 14 bases. CDR1 is SEHNR, CDR2 FQNEAQ, per germline (reference sequence). This CDR3 is CASSPDSFRFF. CDR3 nucleotides: TGTGCCAGCAGCCCGGACTCTTTTAGGTTCTTC.

This chain uses TRBV6-1 with TRBJ1-5; D is unresolved. The germline V and J ends were trimmed by 2 bases and 1 base, with 6 bases remaining between them. Germline values: CDR1 MNHNS, CDR2 SASEGT. The CDR3 has 14 residues. Here the CDR3 reads CASSELRSNQPQHF. In DNA form, the CDR3 reads TGTGCCAGCAGTGAATTGCGGAGCAATCAGCCCCAGCATTTT.

CDR3 amino acids: CASSGQVRTYEQYF. Here the CDR3 DNA reads TGTGCCAGCAGCGGACAGGTTCGAACCTACGAGCAGTACTTC. This sequence joins TRBV28 and TRBJ2-7, with 7 bases lining up with TRBD1. V lost 6 bases and J lost 2; bases outside the gene matches: 7. The CDR3 spans 14 residues. The V gene's germline CDR1 is MDHEN and CDR2 SYDVKM.

The CDR3 nucleotides read TGTGCCTGGAGAGGACTAGCGGGGACCTACGAGCAGTACTTC. The encoded protein is CAWRGLAGTYEQYF. This rearrangement joins TRBV30 to TRBJ2-7; 12 bases fit TRBD2. With 3 bases clipped from V and 2 bases from J, the junction kept 2 bases outside the gene matches. The CDR3 runs 14 residues. Germline V gives CDR1 GTSNPN, CDR2 SVGIG (reference sequence). Full variable domain (missing parts from reference TRBV30 and TRBJ2-7): SQTIHQWPATLVQPVGSPLSLECTVEGTSNPNLYWYRQAAGRGLQLLFYSVGIGQISSEVPQNLSASRPQDRQFILSSKKLLLSDSGFYLCAWRGLAGTYEQYFGPGTRLTVT.

The CDR3 is CASSSPSGRGEQYF. CDR3 DNA: TGTGCCAGCAGTTCCCCTAGCGGGAGGGGGGAGCAGTACTTC. The J gene is TRBJ2-7, the V gene TRBV28; 12 bases map to TRBD2. With V trimmed by 4 bases and J by 7 bases, 5 bases remained unmatched. There are 14 residues in the CDR3. The germline V gene has CDR1 MDHEN and CDR2 SYDVKM.

DNA of the CDR3: TGTGCCAGCAGCAAAAGGGAGGGGACGGAGCTAGAGACCCAGTACTTC. Amino acid sequence: CASSKREGTELETQYF. The chain recombines TRBV21-1 with TRBJ2-5; the table's TRBD2 call for D was not verified on the DNA. TRBV21-1 is an annotated pseudogene. The CDR3 runs to 16 residues.

This chain connects TRBV7-2 to TRBJ2-3; TRBD2 aligns across 9 bases. The CDR3 is made up of 13 amino acids. CDR1 and CDR2 (germline): SGHTA, FQGNSA. DNA of the CDR3: TGTGCTACGAGGCGGGAGGGCAGAGATACGCAGTATTTT. This codes for CATRREGRDTQYF.

The chain couples TRBV14 to TRBJ1-6; TRBD1 aligns across 8 bases. The CDR3 has 20 residues. J was trimmed by 1 base and V by 0 bases; bases with no gene match: 11. Germline CDR1 reads SGHDN; CDR2 reads FVKESK. The CDR3 sequence: CASSQDPWAGGKSYNSPLHF. Here the CDR3 DNA reads TGTGCCAGCAGCCAAGATCCGTGGGCAGGGGGCAAGTCCTATAATTCACCCCTCCACTTT.

The rearrangement uses TRBV28 and TRBJ2-5; TRBD2 is a possible D gene (6 bases). Between the trimmed V and J ends, which lost 5 bases and 7 bases, there was a span of 14 bases. The germline V gene encodes CDR1 MDHEN and CDR2 SYDVKM. The CDR3 covers 13 residues. The CDR3 loop reads CASSPPSVRTQYF. In DNA form, the CDR3 reads TGTGCCAGCAGTCCGCCTAGCGTGCGGACCCAGTACTTC.

The sample holds many counts of this clone. The sample carries other DNA sequences with the same CDR3. The chain uses TRBV11-2 and TRBJ2-1; TRBD2 matches at 8 bases. The trim removed 4 bases at V and 10 bases at J, leaving 9 bases unmatched. The CDR3 runs 14 residues. Germline V lookup: CDR1 SGHAT, CDR2 FQNNGV. CDR3 DNA: TGTGCCAGCAGCTGGAGGGGGGCGGGGGGCGAGCAGTTCTTC. It yields the protein CASSWRGAGGEQFF.

This chain joins TRBV4-1 and TRBJ2-2; perhaps TRBD1 as D (5 bases). The germline gives CDR1 MGHRA, CDR2 YSYEKL. This CDR3 is 17 amino acids long. V lost 4 bases to trimming and J lost 2 bases, with 17 bases between them. CDR3 sequence: CASSPRSPGPNTGELFF. The CDR3 coding sequence is TGCGCCAGCAGCCCAAGATCCCCAGGGCCCAACACCGGGGAGCTGTTTTTT.

This clone was seen only a few times. The CDR3 loop is CASSTNGHSYNEQFF. CDR3 nucleotides: TGTGCCAGCAGCACCAACGGTCACTCCTACAATGAGCAGTTCTTC. The genes are TRBV7-3 and TRBJ2-1; D not resolved. CDR1 SGHTA and CDR2 FQGTGA come from the germline V gene. The CDR3 runs 15 residues. V lost 5 bases, J lost 0 bases, and 11 bases lay in between.

In its sample, this clone was seen once. This chain uses TRBV5-1 with TRBJ2-3, with TRBD2 matching 9 bases. The V gene end was trimmed by 0 bases and the J gene end by 3 bases; junction bases not matched to a gene: 2. The CDR3 length is 15 residues. Germline V gene sequence: CDR1 SGHRS, CDR2 YFSETQ. CDR3 amino acids: CASSLGLAGTDTQYF. In nucleotides, the CDR3 is TGCGCCAGCAGCTTGGGGCTAGCGGGAACAGATACGCAGTATTTT.

The CDR3 region has the DNA TGTGCCAGCAGCTTAGGCAGCCAAGAGACCCAGTACTTC. Translation: CASSLGSQETQYF. This rearrangement joins TRBV7-9 to TRBJ2-5; D call uncertain. This CDR3 is 13 amino acids long. Trimming took 1 base from V and 1 from J, leaving 4 bases between them. CDR1 is SEHNR, CDR2 FQNEAQ, per germline (reference sequence).